This T cell receptor beta chain comes out of a study of blood T cell repertoires in COVID-19. Turning to the study itself: Material from acute and convalescent COVID-19 was sourced from the United States, Italy and Spain.

The method was immunoSEQ multiplex PCR; TCRdb's version includes in-frame clones alone and lacks a portion of them. The data show 200,000 or so clones, about 86% seen once. The receptor was derived from a woman in her seventies with acute or convalescent COVID-19. Sequenced: peripheral blood.

The CDR3 here is CASSVVSASGGRPRSSYNEQFF. CDR3 nucleotide sequence: TGTGCCAGCAGTGTCGTTTCGGCGAGCGGGGGCCGCCCAAGGAGCTCCTACAATGAGCAGTTCTTC. This chain joins TRBV2 and TRBJ2-1; 8 nucleotides align to TRBD2. The CDR3 has 22 residues. V lost 4 bases, J lost 0 bases, and 23 bases stayed unmatched. In germline, CDR1 is SNHLY, CDR2 FYNNEI.